Reported below is one TCR beta chain. Alpha- and beta-chain coverage of first-strand cDNA came from TRAV- and TRBV-specific primers. TCR amplification used 20 to 25 PCR cycles, a constant-region primer and a V-primer adapter. Each CDR3 protein is one row after TCRdb ran MiXCR on the reads. The sample yields around 69,000 distinct CDR3 sequences, around 32% seen once. The CDR3 is made up of 10 amino acids. V was trimmed by 5 bases and J by 13 bases, leaving 9 bases between them. This sample is drawn from a study of low-dose radiotherapy and immunotherapy resistance in tumors. Background on the study: For Cohort 1, fractions of 0.5 Gy were given every 2 weeks, reaching 6.5 Gy overall. Cohort 2 received 1 Gy per fraction every two weeks, totaling 13 Gy over 26 weeks. Daily oral aspirin at 300 mg began on cycle 1 day 1 and lasted four cycles.

The sample's time point: before trial treatment. Donors, who were enrolled in a single-arm phase I dose-escalation trial, received nivolumab, ipilimumab, aspirin, low-dose cyclophosphamide and low-dose radiotherapy. The TCR sequence derives from a female donor with ovarian cancer. This sample comprised PBMCs, obtained before treatment. The gene calls are TRBV12-3 or TRBV12-4 and TRBJ2-1, with D tentatively TRBD1 (5 bases). The CDR3, as DNA: TGTGCCAGCAGTAACAGGTCACAGTTCTTC. Protein product: CASSNRSQFF.